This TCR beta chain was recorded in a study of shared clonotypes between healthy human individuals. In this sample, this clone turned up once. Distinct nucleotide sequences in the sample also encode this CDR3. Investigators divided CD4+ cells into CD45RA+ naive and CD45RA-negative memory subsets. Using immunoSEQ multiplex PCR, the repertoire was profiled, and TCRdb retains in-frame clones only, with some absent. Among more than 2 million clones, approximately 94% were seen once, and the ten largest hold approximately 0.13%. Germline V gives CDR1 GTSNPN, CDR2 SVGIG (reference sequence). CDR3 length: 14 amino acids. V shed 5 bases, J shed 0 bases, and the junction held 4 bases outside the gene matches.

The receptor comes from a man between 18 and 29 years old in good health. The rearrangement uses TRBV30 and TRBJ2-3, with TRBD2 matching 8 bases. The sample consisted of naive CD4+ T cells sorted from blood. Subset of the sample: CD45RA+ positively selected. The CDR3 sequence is CAWGTGGSTDTQYF. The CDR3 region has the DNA TGTGCCTGGGGTACGGGAGGGAGCACAGATACGCAGTATTTT.